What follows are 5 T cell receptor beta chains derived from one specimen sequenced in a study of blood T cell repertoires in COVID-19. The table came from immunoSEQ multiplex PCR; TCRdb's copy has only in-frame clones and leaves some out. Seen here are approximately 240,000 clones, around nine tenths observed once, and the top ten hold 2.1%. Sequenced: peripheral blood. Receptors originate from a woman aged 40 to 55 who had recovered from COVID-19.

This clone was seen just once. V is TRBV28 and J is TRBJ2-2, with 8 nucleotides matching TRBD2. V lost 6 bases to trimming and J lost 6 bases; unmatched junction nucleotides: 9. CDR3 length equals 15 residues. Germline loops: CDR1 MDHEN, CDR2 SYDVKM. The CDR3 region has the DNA TGTGCCAGCAGCCCGGGGACGGGGGGGCCCGGGGAGCTGTTTTTT. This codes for CASSPGTGGPGELFF.

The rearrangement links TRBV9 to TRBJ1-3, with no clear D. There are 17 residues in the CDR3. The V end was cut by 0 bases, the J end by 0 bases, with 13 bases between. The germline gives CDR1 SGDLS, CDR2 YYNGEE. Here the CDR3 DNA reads TGTGCCAGCAGCGTAGAAGTGCGTAAGAGCTCTGGAAACACCATATATTTT. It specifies CASSVEVRKSSGNTIYF. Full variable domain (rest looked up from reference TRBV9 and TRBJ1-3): DSGVTQTPKHLITATGQRVTLRCSPRSGDLSVYWYQQSLDQGLQFLIQYYNGEERAKGNILERFSAQQFPDLHSELNLSSLELGDSALYFCASSVEVRKSSGNTIYFGEGSWLTVV.

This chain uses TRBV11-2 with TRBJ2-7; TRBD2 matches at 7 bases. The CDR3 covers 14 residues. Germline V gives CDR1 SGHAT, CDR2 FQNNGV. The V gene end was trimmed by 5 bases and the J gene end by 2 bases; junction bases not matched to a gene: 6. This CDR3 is CASSHRGLAYEQYF. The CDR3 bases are TGTGCCAGCAGCCACCGCGGACTAGCCTACGAGCAGTACTTC.

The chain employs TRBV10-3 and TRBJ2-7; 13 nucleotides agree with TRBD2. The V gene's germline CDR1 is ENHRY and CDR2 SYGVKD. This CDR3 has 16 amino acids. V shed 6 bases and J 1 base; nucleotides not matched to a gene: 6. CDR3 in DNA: TGTGCCATCAGCGGGCCGGGACTAGCGGGATCCTACGAGCAGTACTTC. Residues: CAISGPGLAGSYEQYF.

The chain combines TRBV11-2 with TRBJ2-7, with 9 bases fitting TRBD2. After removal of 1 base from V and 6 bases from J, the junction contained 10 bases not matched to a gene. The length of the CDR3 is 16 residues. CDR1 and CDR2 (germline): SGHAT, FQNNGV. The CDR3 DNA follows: TGTGCCAGCAGCTTAGGGGATCGGCGGGGGGGCGGCGAGCAGTACTTC. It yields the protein CASSLGDRRGGGEQYF.